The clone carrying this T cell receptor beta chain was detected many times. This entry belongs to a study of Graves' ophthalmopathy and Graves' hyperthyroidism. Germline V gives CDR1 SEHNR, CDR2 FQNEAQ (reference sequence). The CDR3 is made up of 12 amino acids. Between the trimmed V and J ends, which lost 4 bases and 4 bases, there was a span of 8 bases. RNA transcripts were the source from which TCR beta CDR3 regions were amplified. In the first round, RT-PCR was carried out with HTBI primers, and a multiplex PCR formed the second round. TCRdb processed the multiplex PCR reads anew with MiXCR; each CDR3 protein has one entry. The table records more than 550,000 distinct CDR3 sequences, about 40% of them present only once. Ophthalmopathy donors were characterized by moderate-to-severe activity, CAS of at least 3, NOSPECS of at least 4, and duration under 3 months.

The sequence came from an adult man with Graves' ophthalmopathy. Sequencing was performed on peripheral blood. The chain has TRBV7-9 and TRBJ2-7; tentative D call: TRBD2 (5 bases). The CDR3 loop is CASSWGEYEQYF. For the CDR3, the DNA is TGTGCCAGCAGCTGGGGAGAGTACGAGCAGTACTTC.